Detailed here is one TCR beta chain. Its antigen is not known. Baseline was the first blood sampling point, followed by cycle 4 day 1 and cycle 7 day 1. Libraries were prepared by immunoSEQ multiplex PCR; TCRdb keeps only in-frame clonotypes and omits some of them. The data hold approximately 57,000 clones, with more than 80% observed a single time. The sample belongs to a study of OX40 agonist ivuxolimab in advanced cancers. Study overall: With a range of roughly 20 to 80, age averaged about 58 years, and around 83% were male. One patient with hepatocellular carcinoma and two with cutaneous melanoma, three in all, had partial responses.

General study points: There was clonal expansion of CD4+ and CD8+ blood T cells by week 6 at 0.1 to 3.0 mg/kg.

Germline V CDR1 and CDR2: SNHLY, FYNNEI. Trimming shortened V by 6 bases and J by 1 base, and 12 bases separated the two germline ends. The CDR3 totals 14 residues. The sample in question was CD4+ or CD8+ T cells sorted from blood, obtained in a trial of the OX40 agonist ivuxolimab. This receptor was obtained from an adult with an advanced solid tumor such as melanoma, head and neck, liver or kidney cancer. This chain joins TRBV2 and TRBJ1-1; tentatively, D is TRBD1 (5 bases). Here the CDR3 reads CASREGLTNTEAFF. CDR3 DNA: TGTGCCAGCAGGGAGGGACTCACGAACACTGAAGCTTTCTTT.